These 25 T cell receptor beta chains share one sample of origin, sequenced in a study of T cell responses to AZD1222 COVID-19 vaccine. Some clones are missing from TCRdb's copy, which holds only in-frame ones; the method was immunoSEQ multiplex PCR. The sample has more than 250,000 clones, over 85% seen once. The sequencing used peripheral blood, collected on day 0 of AZD1222 vaccination. These TCRs come from an adult in good health.

The chain combines TRBV2 with TRBJ2-1, with D unresolved. The length of the CDR3 is 13 residues. Trimming left V 6 bases short and J 4 bases short, with 10 bases between. Germline V gives CDR1 SNHLY, CDR2 FYNNEI. DNA of the CDR3: TGTGCCAGCAGCCCCCAAGGGTACAATGAGCAGTTCTTC. Amino acid sequence: CASSPQGYNEQFF.

The chain links TRBV28 to TRBJ2-1; 13 bases map to TRBD2. V shed 4 bases and J 0 bases; nucleotides not matched to a gene: 6. The V gene's germline CDR1 is MDHEN and CDR2 SYDVKM. The CDR3 has 18 residues. The CDR3 region is CASSSLAGGRSSYNEQFF. For the CDR3, the DNA is TGTGCCAGCAGTTCACTAGCGGGAGGGAGGAGCTCCTACAATGAGCAGTTCTTC.

The CDR3 loop reads CASSSRSDNEQFF. CDR3 nucleotide sequence: TGTGCCAGCAGTTCCCGATCCGACAATGAGCAGTTCTTC. The chain uses TRBV27 and TRBJ2-1; unclear D gene. V was pared by 4 bases and J by 5 bases, with 9 bases between. The CDR3 is made up of 13 amino acids. Per germline, CDR1 MNHEY and CDR2 SMNVEV (reference sequence).

This chain joins TRBV9 and TRBJ1-6, with D perhaps TRBD1 (6 bases). The germline V gene encodes CDR1 SGDLS and CDR2 YYNGEE. Trimming removed 0 bases from V and 9 bases from J, with 16 bases in between. This CDR3 is built from 16 residues. CDR3 amino acids: CASSVATGQGGSPLHF. CDR3 DNA: TGTGCCAGCAGCGTAGCTACAGGGCAGGGAGGTTCACCCCTCCACTTT. Full variable domain (rest looked up from reference TRBV9 and TRBJ1-6): DSGVTQTPKHLITATGQRVTLRCSPRSGDLSVYWYQQSLDQGLQFLIQYYNGEERAKGNILERFSAQQFPDLHSELNLSSLELGDSALYFCASSVATGQGGSPLHFGNGTRLTVT.

The gene calls are TRBV4-2 and TRBJ1-4; TRBD1 matches 9 bases. Germline assignment: CDR1 LGHNA and CDR2 YNFKEQ. This CDR3 is built from 15 residues. J lost 8 bases, V lost 5 bases, and 9 bases had no gene match. The CDR3 nucleotides are TGTGCCAGCAGCGGGCCGGGACAGGGTGGAGAAAAACTGTTTTTT. It encodes CASSGPGQGGEKLFF.

The chain has TRBV29-1 and TRBJ2-1; perhaps TRBD2 as D (5 bases). CDR3 length: 16 amino acids. Trimming shortened V by 0 bases and J by 0 bases, and 12 bases separated the two germline ends. Germline values: CDR1 SQVTM, CDR2 ANQGSEA. CDR3 sequence (DNA): TGCAGCGTTGAAGATAACGCAGCGGACTCCTACAATGAGCAGTTCTTC. Protein product: CSVEDNAADSYNEQFF.

The rearrangement uses TRBV7-9 and TRBJ2-1, with 9 bases lining up with TRBD1. The germline V gene has CDR1 SEHNR and CDR2 FQNEAQ (reference sequence). The CDR3 contains 14 residues. Trimming at V came to 5 bases and at J to 10 bases, leaving 9 bases not matched to a gene. CDR3 region: CASSRGQGEGEQFF. In nucleotides, the CDR3 is TGTGCCAGCAGCCGGGGACAGGGCGAGGGAGAGCAGTTCTTC.

This chain joins TRBV28 and TRBJ1-2; possible D gene TRBD1, 6 bases. Per the germline V gene, CDR1 is MDHEN and CDR2 is SYDVKM. Trimming removed 6 bases from V and 4 bases from J, with 21 bases in between. The CDR3 contains 16 residues. The CDR3 protein is CASSPRDMGPTYGYTF. The CDR3 nucleotides read TGTGCCAGCAGCCCACGGGACATGGGCCCTACCTATGGCTACACCTTC.

The chain links TRBV28 to TRBJ1-1; D is unclear. The V end was cut by 1 base, the J end by 6 bases, with 15 bases between. CDR1 MDHEN and CDR2 SYDVKM come from the germline V gene. The CDR3 length is 15 residues. CDR3: CASSLSPGSGSEAFF. The CDR3 DNA follows: TGTGCCAGCAGTTTATCCCCCGGGAGCGGTTCTGAAGCTTTCTTT.

This clone has a handful of counts. The chain couples TRBV12-3 or TRBV12-4 to TRBJ2-1; no firm D call. This CDR3 comprises 11 residues. The germline V and J ends were trimmed by 7 bases and 6 bases, with 7 bases remaining between them. CDR3 in amino acids: CASTTRNEQFF. The DNA of the CDR3 is TGTGCCAGCACCACCCGCAATGAGCAGTTCTTC.

The chain carries TRBV7-9 and TRBJ2-7; 11 nucleotides agree with TRBD1. Trimming removed 5 bases from V and 4 bases from J; junction bases left unmatched: 7. The CDR3 loop spans 15 amino acids. From germline, CDR1 is SEHNR and CDR2 FQNEAQ (reference sequence). This chain's CDR3 is CASSPYRDRGYEQYF. The CDR3 coding sequence is TGTGCCAGCAGCCCCTACCGGGACAGGGGGTACGAGCAGTACTTC.

The chain links TRBV27 to TRBJ1-5; D gene unclear. The germline gives CDR1 MNHEY, CDR2 SMNVEV (reference sequence). The CDR3 extends over 13 amino acids. V shed 0 bases and J shed 3 bases, with 3 bases lying between them. The CDR3 DNA reads as TGTGCCAGCAGTTTATCTCTCAATCAGCCCCAGCATTTT. Protein product: CASSLSLNQPQHF.

The V and J genes are TRBV7-2 and TRBJ2-2, with a weak D call TRBD1 (6 bases). Trimming shortened V by 3 bases and J by 4 bases, and 12 bases separated the two germline ends. CDR3 length equals 15 residues. Germline loops: CDR1 SGHTA, CDR2 FQGNSA. This CDR3 is CASSLGAPGTGELFF. The CDR3 DNA is TGTGCCAGCAGCTTGGGGGCCCCGGGCACCGGGGAGCTGTTTTTT.

This chain links TRBV2 with TRBJ1-1, with D perhaps matching TRBD1 (5 bases). The ends were cut back, 4 bases at V and 4 bases at J, with 13 bases in the middle. Germline CDR1 is SNHLY and CDR2 is FYNNEI. This CDR3 region has 14 residues. The chain's CDR3 is CASSAGTLGTEAFF. CDR3 bases: TGTGCCAGCAGTGCGGGGACTTTAGGCACTGAAGCTTTCTTT.

This chain uses TRBV7-8 with TRBJ2-6; tentatively, D is TRBD1 (6 bases). V was cut by 7 bases and J by 4 bases, with 14 bases left in between. In germline, CDR1 is SGHVS, CDR2 FQNEAQ. The CDR3 is made up of 15 amino acids. CDR3 sequence reads: CASTNRVSGANVLTF. The CDR3 bases are TGTGCCAGCACCAACAGGGTATCCGGGGCCAACGTCCTGACTTTC.

The chain joins TRBV27 to TRBJ1-2; tentative D call: TRBD1 (6 bases). This CDR3 has 17 residues. The germline gives CDR1 MNHEY, CDR2 SMNVEV (reference sequence). The V gene lost 7 bases and the J gene lost 2 bases, with 23 bases spanning the gap. In DNA, the CDR3 is TGTGCCAGCACTCCACTCCCCCGACGGGGGCGCAACTATGGCTACACCTTC. Translation gives CASTPLPRRGRNYGYTF.

The V and J genes are TRBV6-5 and TRBJ2-7, with 10 positions matching TRBD2. The CDR3 loop spans 16 amino acids. The trim removed 4 bases at V and 0 bases at J, leaving 6 bases unmatched. Germline loops: CDR1 MNHEY, CDR2 SVGAGI. The CDR3 DNA is TGTGCCAGCAGTTTGCCGGGACTAGCGAACTCCTACGAGCAGTACTTC. Amino acids: CASSLPGLANSYEQYF.

There are a few counts of this clone. The rearrangement joins TRBV29-1 to TRBJ2-7; TRBD2 might be the D (6 bases). There are 12 residues in the CDR3. V gave up 4 bases and J gave up 8 bases, with 15 bases separating them. The germline CDR1 and CDR2 sequences are SQVTM and ANQGSEA. This CDR3 is CSVGLGGEKQYF. The CDR3 DNA is TGCAGCGTTGGATTAGGAGGGGAAAAGCAGTACTTC.

The chain is built from TRBV12-3 or TRBV12-4 and TRBJ2-5, with no clear D. With 6 bases removed from V and 5 bases from J, the gap between germline ends came to 13 bases. The CDR3 loop spans 13 amino acids. The CDR3 is CASSPERPETQYF. The CDR3 DNA sequence: TGTGCCAGCAGCCCGGAGCGACCCGAGACCCAGTACTTC.

The chain has TRBV25-1 and TRBJ2-7; D not resolved. CDR1 MGHDK and CDR2 SYGVNS come from the germline V gene. V lost 7 bases and J lost 0, with 10 bases in between. CDR3 length: 13 residues. This chain's CDR3 is CASTPDLSYEQYF. For the CDR3, the DNA is TGTGCCAGCACCCCGGACCTCTCCTACGAGCAGTACTTC.

This chain connects TRBV6-5 to TRBJ2-7; D possibly corresponds to TRBD1 (6 bases). The germline gives CDR1 MNHEY, CDR2 SVGAGI. With 2 bases removed from V and 0 bases from J, the gap between germline ends came to 8 bases. The CDR3 covers 14 residues. The DNA for the CDR3 is TGTGCCAGCAGTTACCCGGACAGCTCCTACGAGCAGTACTTC. This sequence encodes CASSYPDSSYEQYF.

This clone showed up just a few times. The same CDR3 is also encoded by other DNA sequences in this sample. The chain employs TRBV7-9 and TRBJ2-7; D not certain. This CDR3 spans 12 amino acids. Deletions cut 1 base from V and 4 bases from J, with 5 bases between. CDR1 and CDR2 (germline): SEHNR, FQNEAQ (reference sequence). CDR3 protein: CASSLVGYEQYF. In nucleotides, the CDR3 is TGTGCCAGCAGCTTAGTGGGGTACGAGCAGTACTTC.

This clone was seen once. The chain uses TRBV5-6 and TRBJ1-5; D is uncertain. The CDR3 spans 14 residues. Trimming pared 0 bases from V and 5 bases from J, leaving 9 bases between. Per the germline V gene, CDR1 is SGHDT and CDR2 is YYEEEE. CDR3 in amino acids: CASSLGHIDQPQHF. As DNA, the CDR3 is TGTGCCAGCAGCTTGGGGCACATAGATCAGCCCCAGCATTTT.

Note on this clone: Other nucleotide sequences in the sample specify the same CDR3. The chain couples TRBV12-3 or TRBV12-4 to TRBJ1-2; D gene unclear. CDR3 size: 12 residues. The ends were cut back, 1 base at V and 7 bases at J, with 7 bases in the middle. CDR3 coding DNA: TGTGCCAGCAGTTTAGGAAGTGGTGGCTACACCTTC. Its translation is CASSLGSGGYTF.

The gene calls are TRBV3-1 (or the pseudogene TRBV3-2) and TRBJ2-7; possibly TRBD1 for D (6 bases). The CDR3 has 15 residues. The ends were cut back, 2 bases at V and 2 bases at J, with 13 bases in the middle. The germline CDR1 and CDR2 sequences are LGHDT and YNNKEL (reference sequence). For the CDR3, the DNA is TGTGCCAGCAGCCAACCAGGGGTTGGGACCTACGAGCAGTACTTC. Translating gives CASSQPGVGTYEQYF.